Listed below are T cell receptor beta chains from one sample, sequenced in a study of blood T cell repertoires in COVID-19. Method: immunoSEQ multiplex PCR; TCRdb's copy keeps in-frame clones and lacks some. The table includes about 25,000 clones, around 85% detected once. Material: peripheral blood. These receptors originate from a human donor with active COVID-19. The donor label of this sample is uncertain. The CDR3 runs from the conserved cysteine through the conserved F or W.

cdr3_aa,v_call,j_call
CAISDSKSGLGFYEQYF,TRBV10-3,TRBJ2-7
CASKVAGYNTQYF,TRBV2,TRBJ2-3
CASSPYSGSEDTQYF,TRBV11-3,TRBJ2-3
CAWSPGGDTQYF,TRBV30,TRBJ2-3
CSVEDGLAGGSGNEQFF,TRBV29-1,TRBJ2-1
CASSQGLIAGGFYEQYF,TRBV3-1/TRBV3-2,TRBJ2-7
CASSSRETTYNEQFF,TRBV7-8,TRBJ2-1
CATTPLRTANEKLFF,TRBV15,TRBJ1-4
CASSLWVPSTSGEETQYF,TRBV28,TRBJ2-5
CATSRVLPGNNEQFF,TRBV15,TRBJ2-1
CASSPLAGESPYEQYF,TRBV11-3,TRBJ2-7
CASSLAEWGVGTEAFF,TRBV5-6,TRBJ1-1
CASNINRKSTDTQYF,TRBV13,TRBJ2-3
CASSQIWADYEQYF,TRBV14,TRBJ2-7
CASSLTSGYYNEQFF,TRBV6-6,TRBJ2-1
CASNPGLGTYNEQFF,TRBV2,TRBJ2-1